The subject of this entry is one T cell receptor beta chain. Some clones are missing from TCRdb's copy, which holds only in-frame ones; the method was immunoSEQ multiplex PCR. Of 100,000 to 150,000 clones in the sample, 89% were seen once. The data are from a study of cytomegalovirus exposure and HLA in healthy donors. The germline CDR1 and CDR2 sequences are MNHNY and SVGAGI (reference sequence). The germline V and J ends were trimmed by 5 bases and 8 bases, with 13 bases remaining between them. The CDR3 totals 14 residues. Sequenced sample: PBMCs. This sequence was found in a woman between 18 and 29 years old in good health and CMV-seronegative. The rearrangement links TRBV6-6 to TRBJ1-6; weak D call: TRBD1 (5 bases). Here the CDR3 reads CASSHPGVDSPLHF. The CDR3 DNA is TGTGCCAGCAGTCACCCGGGGGTGGATTCACCCCTCCACTTT.